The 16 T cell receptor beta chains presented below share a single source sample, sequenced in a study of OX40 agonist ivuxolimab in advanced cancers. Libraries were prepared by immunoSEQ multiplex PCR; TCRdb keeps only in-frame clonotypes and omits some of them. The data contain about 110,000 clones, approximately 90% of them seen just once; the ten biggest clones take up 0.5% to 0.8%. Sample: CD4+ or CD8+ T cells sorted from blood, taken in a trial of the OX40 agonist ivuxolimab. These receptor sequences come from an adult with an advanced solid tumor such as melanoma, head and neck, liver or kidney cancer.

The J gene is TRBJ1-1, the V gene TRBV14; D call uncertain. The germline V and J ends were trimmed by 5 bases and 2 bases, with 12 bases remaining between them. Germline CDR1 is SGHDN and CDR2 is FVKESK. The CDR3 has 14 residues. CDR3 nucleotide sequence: TGTGCCAGCAGCTTACACGGGGTAAACACTGAAGCTTTCTTT. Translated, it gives CASSLHGVNTEAFF. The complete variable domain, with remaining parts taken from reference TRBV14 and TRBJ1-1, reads EAGVTQFPSHSVIEKGQTVTLRCDPISGHDNLYWYRRVMGKEIKFLLHFVKESKQDESGMPNNRFLAERTGGTYSTLKVQPAELEDSGVYFCASSLHGVNTEAFFGQGTRLTVV.

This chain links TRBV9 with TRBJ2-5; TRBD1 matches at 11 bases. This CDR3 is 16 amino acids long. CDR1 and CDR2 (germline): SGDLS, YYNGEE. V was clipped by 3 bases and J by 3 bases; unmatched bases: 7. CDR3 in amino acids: CASSAFVGQGEETQYF. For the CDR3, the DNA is TGTGCCAGCAGCGCCTTTGTGGGACAGGGGGAAGAGACCCAGTACTTC.

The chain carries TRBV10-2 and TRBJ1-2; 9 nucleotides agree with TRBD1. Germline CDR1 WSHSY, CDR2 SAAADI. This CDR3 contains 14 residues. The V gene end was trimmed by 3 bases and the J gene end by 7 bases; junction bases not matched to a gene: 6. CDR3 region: CASSEPGQGIGYTF. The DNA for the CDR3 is TGCGCCAGCAGTGAACCGGGACAGGGAATTGGCTACACCTTC.

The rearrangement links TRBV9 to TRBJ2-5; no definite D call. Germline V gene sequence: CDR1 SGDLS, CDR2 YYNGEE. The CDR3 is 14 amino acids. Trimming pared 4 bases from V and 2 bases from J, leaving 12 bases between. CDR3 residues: CASSPLSLQETQYF. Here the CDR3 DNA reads TGTGCCAGCAGCCCGTTGAGTCTGCAAGAGACCCAGTACTTC.

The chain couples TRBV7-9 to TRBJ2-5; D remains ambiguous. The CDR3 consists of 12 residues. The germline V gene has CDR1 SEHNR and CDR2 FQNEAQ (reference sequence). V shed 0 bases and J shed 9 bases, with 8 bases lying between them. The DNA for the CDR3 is TGTGCCAGCAGCTTAGCGGCCGAGGCCCAGTACTTC. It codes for CASSLAAEAQYF.

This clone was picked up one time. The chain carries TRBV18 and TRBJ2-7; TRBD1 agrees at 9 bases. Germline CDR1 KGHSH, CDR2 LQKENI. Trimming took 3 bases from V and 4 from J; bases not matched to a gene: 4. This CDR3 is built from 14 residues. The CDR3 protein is CASSPRDRDYEQYF. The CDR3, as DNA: TGTGCCAGCTCACCCCGGGACAGGGATTACGAGCAGTACTTC.

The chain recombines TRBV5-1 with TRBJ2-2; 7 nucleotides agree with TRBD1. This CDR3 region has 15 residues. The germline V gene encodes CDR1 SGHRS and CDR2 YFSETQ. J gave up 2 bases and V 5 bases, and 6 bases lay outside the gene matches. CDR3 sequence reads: CASSEGATNTGELFF. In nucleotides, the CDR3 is TGCGCCAGCAGTGAGGGGGCAACCAACACCGGGGAGCTGTTTTTT.

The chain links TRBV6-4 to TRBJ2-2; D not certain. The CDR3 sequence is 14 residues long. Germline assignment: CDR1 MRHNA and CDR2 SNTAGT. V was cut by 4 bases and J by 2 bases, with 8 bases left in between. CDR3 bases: TGTGCCAGCAGTGTTCTAACTAACACCGGGGAGCTGTTTTTT. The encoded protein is CASSVLTNTGELFF.

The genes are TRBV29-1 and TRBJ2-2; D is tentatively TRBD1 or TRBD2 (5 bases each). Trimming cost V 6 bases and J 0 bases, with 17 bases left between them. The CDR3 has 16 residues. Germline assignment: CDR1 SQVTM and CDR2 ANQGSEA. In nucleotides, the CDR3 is TGCAGCGTCTCCCCTCGGGACCGACCGAACACCGGGGAGCTGTTTTTT. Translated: CSVSPRDRPNTGELFF.

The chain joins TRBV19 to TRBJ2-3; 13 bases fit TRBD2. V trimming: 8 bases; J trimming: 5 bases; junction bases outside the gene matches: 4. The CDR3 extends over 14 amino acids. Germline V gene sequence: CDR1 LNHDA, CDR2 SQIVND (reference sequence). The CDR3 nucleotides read TGTGCCAGTTCGGGACTAGCGGGAAGAGATACGCAGTATTTT. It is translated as CASSGLAGRDTQYF.

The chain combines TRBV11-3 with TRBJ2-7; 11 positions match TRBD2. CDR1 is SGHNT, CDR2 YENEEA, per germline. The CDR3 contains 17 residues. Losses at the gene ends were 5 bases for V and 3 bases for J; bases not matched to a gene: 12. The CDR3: CASSPTSGMTGGYEQYF. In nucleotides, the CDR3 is TGTGCCAGCAGCCCGACTAGCGGGATGACGGGGGGCTACGAGCAGTACTTC.

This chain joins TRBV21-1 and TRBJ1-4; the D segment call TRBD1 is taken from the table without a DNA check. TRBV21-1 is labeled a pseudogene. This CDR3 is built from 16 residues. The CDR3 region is CASSRKPGQAREKLFF. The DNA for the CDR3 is TGTGCCAGCAGCAGGAAACCGGGACAGGCCCGCGAAAAACTGTTTTTT.

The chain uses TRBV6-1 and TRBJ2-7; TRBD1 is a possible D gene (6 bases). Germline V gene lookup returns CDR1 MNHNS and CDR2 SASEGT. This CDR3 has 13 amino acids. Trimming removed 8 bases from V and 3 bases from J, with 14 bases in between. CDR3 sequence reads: CASLRTEGYEQYF. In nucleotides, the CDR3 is TGTGCCAGCTTAAGGACAGAAGGCTACGAGCAGTACTTC.

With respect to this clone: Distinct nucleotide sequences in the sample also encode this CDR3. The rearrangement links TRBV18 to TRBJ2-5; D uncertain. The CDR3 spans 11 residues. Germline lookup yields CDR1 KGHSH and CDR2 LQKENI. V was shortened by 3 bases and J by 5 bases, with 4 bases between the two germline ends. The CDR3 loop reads CASSPGETQYF. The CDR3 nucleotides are TGTGCCAGCTCACCCGGGGAGACCCAGTACTTC.

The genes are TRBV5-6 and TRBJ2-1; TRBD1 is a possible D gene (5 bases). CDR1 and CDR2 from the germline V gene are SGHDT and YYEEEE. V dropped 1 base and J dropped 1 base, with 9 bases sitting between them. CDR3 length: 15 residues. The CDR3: CASSLWGPSYNEQFF. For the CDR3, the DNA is TGTGCCAGCAGCTTGTGGGGCCCGTCCTACAATGAGCAGTTCTTC.

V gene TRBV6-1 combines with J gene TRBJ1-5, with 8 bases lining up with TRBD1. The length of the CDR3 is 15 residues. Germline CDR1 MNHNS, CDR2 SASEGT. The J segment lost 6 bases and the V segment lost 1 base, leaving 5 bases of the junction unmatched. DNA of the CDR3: TGTGCCAGCAGTGAAGGGTCAGGGGGCGGTCAGCCCCAGCATTTT. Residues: CASSEGSGGGQPQHF.